This record concerns one TCR beta chain sequence. Its target is not known. The data stem from a study of regulatory T cells in long-lasting Graves disease. Overall study findings and caveats: TRBV28, TRBJ1-2 and TRBJ2-5 emerged as the favored segments in persistent disease.

Between the trimmed V and J ends, which lost 0 bases and 1 base, there was a span of 10 bases. The CDR3 runs 15 residues. Germline loops: CDR1 SGDLS, CDR2 YYNGEE. iRepertoire HTBI primers and Arm-PCR of CDR3 regions built TCR beta libraries. MiXCR was run by TCRdb on the multiplex PCR reads, yielding one entry per CDR3 protein. This sample has hundreds of thousands of distinct CDR3 sequences; 20% to 25% occur once, and the top ten carry 6.5% to 9%. Time point defined: persistent/refractory GD, antithyroid drugs over 5 years with positive TRAb. The authors made the TCR library using RNA they extracted from PBMCs. Nine milliliters of peripheral blood were drawn into EDTA tubes.

The sequence derives from a female donor with Graves disease. Material: peripheral blood mononuclear cells (PBMCs), obtained when the disease was refractory, from a patient treated with antithyroid drugs. The V gene is TRBV9, the J gene TRBJ1-1; D is undetermined. This CDR3 is CASSVVGTPNTEAFF. The CDR3 nucleotides read TGTGCCAGCAGCGTAGTAGGCACACCGAACACTGAAGCTTTCTTT.